What follows is one T cell receptor beta chain and its context. Recruitment covered about two dozen US areas and drew participants whose ages spanned roughly 18 to 100 years. Categorization into cohorts depended on clinical history that participants reported. The data are from a study of blood T cell repertoires in COVID-19. Whole-study context: Material from acute and convalescent COVID-19 was sourced from the United States, Italy and Spain.

The CDR3 length is 13 residues. Looked up from germline, CDR1 is MNHEY and CDR2 is SVGAGI. Only in-frame clones appear in the TCRdb table, and some are missing; sequencing was by immunoSEQ multiplex PCR. The sample holds 200,000 to 250,000 clones, approximately 80% seen once. The V gene is TRBV6-5, the J gene TRBJ1-3; D gene uncertain. This TCR was recovered from a man aged 60 to 69 who had recovered from COVID-19. The material sequenced was PBMCs or T cells enriched from blood (not recorded which). CDR3 region: CAAGLQRGNTIYF. The CDR3 coding sequence is TGTGCGGCGGGCCTCCAACGAGGAAACACCATATATTTT.